These T cell receptor beta chains were read from a single sample in a study of blood T cell repertoires in COVID-19. The method was immunoSEQ multiplex PCR; TCRdb's version includes in-frame clones alone and lacks a portion of them. The data show a few hundred thousand clones, more than 85% seen once. The sample was PBMCs or T cells enriched from blood (not recorded which). The receptors originated from a woman aged 25-40 years who had recovered from COVID-19. Both conserved end residues are part of each CDR3. Each record gives: D gene, clone size, J gene, V gene, CDR3 protein, CDR3 DNA. The D gene is left open where the match is weak. The listing skips clone size in some rows; elsewhere it reads once, few, many or a size class.

-,-,TRBJ2-2,TRBV25-1,CASSEVLDTGELFF,TGTGCCAGCAGTGAAGTCTTAGACACCGGGGAGCTGTTTTTT
-,-,TRBJ2-4,TRBV13,CASSSDSRNIQYF,TGTGCCAGCAGCTCGGACAGTAGAAACATTCAGTACTTC
-,-,TRBJ1-2,TRBV11-2,CASSSIGGRGLGGYTF,TGTGCCAGCAGCTCGATCGGGGGTCGGGGCCTCGGCGGCTACACCTTC
TRBD2,-,TRBJ2-7,TRBV7-8,CASSSGLAGGWYEQYF,TGTGCCAGCAGCTCGGGACTAGCGGGAGGGTGGTACGAGCAGTACTTC
TRBD2,-,TRBJ2-3,TRBV7-9,CASSLGIAGDSTDTQYF,TGTGCCAGCAGCCTAGGTATAGCGGGAGATAGCACAGATACGCAGTATTTT
TRBD1,-,TRBJ2-3,TRBV7-2,CASSLWTGGTDTQYF,TGTGCCAGCAGCCTCTGGACAGGGGGCACAGATACGCAGTATTTT
TRBD2,-,TRBJ2-1,TRBV7-3,CASSVGLAENEQFF,TGTGCCAGCAGCGTGGGACTAGCTGAGAATGAGCAGTTCTTC
-,-,TRBJ1-2,TRBV7-3,CASSLNGRDPRGYTF,TGTGCCAGCAGCTTAAATGGCCGGGATCCTAGGGGCTACACCTTC
-,-,TRBJ2-4,TRBV12-3/TRBV12-4,CASSLDSKNIQYF,TGTGCCAGCAGTTTAGACAGCAAAAACATTCAGTACTTC
-,-,TRBJ2-7,TRBV19,CASSIDLYEQYF,TGTGCCAGTAGTATAGATCTCTACGAGCAGTACTTC
TRBD1,-,TRBJ1-2,TRBV5-8,CASSRGQLRGYTF,TGTGCCAGCAGCCGGGGACAGCTAAGGGGCTACACCTTC
-,-,TRBJ1-1,TRBV27,CASRLKSGGLSTEAFF,TGTGCCAGCAGACTAAAAAGTGGGGGGTTAAGCACTGAAGCTTTCTTT
TRBD1,few,TRBJ1-2,TRBV4-3,CASSPQTQGDRGLSALGYTF,TGCGCCAGCAGCCCCCAAACTCAGGGGGACAGGGGGCTATCAGCCTTGGGCTACACCTTC
TRBD1,-,TRBJ1-2,TRBV10-3,CAISERQGSYGYTF,TGTGCCATCAGTGAGAGACAGGGCAGCTATGGCTACACCTTC
-,-,TRBJ1-2,TRBV18,CASSGTEGYTF,TGTGCCAGCTCCGGGACTGAAGGCTACACCTTC
-,-,TRBJ1-5,TRBV9,CASSGGKNSNQPQHF,TGTGCCAGCTCAGGAGGGAAGAATAGCAATCAGCCCCAGCATTTT
TRBD2,-,TRBJ2-3,TRBV19,CATSGAFGTDTQYF,TGTGCCACCAGCGGGGCATTTGGCACAGATACGCAGTATTTT
-,once,TRBJ2-1,TRBV7-9,CASSLAGAVNEQFF,TGTGCCAGCAGCTTAGCGGGAGCAGTCAATGAGCAGTTCTTC
-,-,TRBJ1-1,TRBV18,CASSPQGDEAFF,TGTGCCAGCTCACCACAGGGAGATGAAGCTTTCTTT
-,-,TRBJ2-2,TRBV30,CASRGEMNTGELFF,TGTGCCAGCAGGGGCGAAATGAACACCGGGGAGCTGTTTTTT
-,-,TRBJ2-5,TRBV24-1,CATSDLGRPQYF,TGTGCCACCAGTGATTTGGGGAGGCCCCAGTACTTC
TRBD1,-,TRBJ2-6,TRBV5-1,CASSFTGTGESGANVLTF,TGCGCCAGCAGCTTCACCGGGACAGGGGAGTCTGGGGCCAACGTCCTGACTTTC
-,-,TRBJ2-3,TRBV19,CASTSNTDTQYF,TGTGCCAGTACATCAAACACAGATACGCAGTATTTT
TRBD2,-,TRBJ2-1,TRBV10-3,CATDEIAGGPNNEQFF,TGTGCCACCGACGAAATAGCGGGAGGGCCGAACAATGAGCAGTTCTTC
-,-,TRBJ1-4,TRBV4-3,CASSQRSRGAANEKLFF,TGCGCCAGCAGCCAACGGAGTCGGGGTGCGGCTAATGAAAAACTGTTTTTT
TRBD1,-,TRBJ2-1,TRBV9,CASSVATVTGGFNEQFF,TGTGCCAGCAGCGTAGCTACAGTTACAGGGGGCTTCAATGAGCAGTTCTTC
TRBD2,-,TRBJ2-5,TRBV3-1/TRBV3-2,CASSLGLAGAETQYF,TGTGCCAGCAGCCTAGGACTAGCGGGAGCAGAGACCCAGTACTTC
-,-,TRBJ1-2,TRBV4-2,CASSHPGKKYGYTF,TGTGCCAGCAGCCATCCAGGAAAGAAATATGGCTACACCTTC
-,-,TRBJ1-1,TRBV11-2,CASSLLSLNTEAFF,TGTGCCAGCAGCTTACTATCCCTGAACACTGAAGCTTTCTTT
-,-,TRBJ1-2,TRBV15,CATSQTWGQGNNYGYTF,TGTGCCACCAGCCAAACCTGGGGGCAGGGGAATAACTATGGCTACACCTTC
-,-,TRBJ1-2,TRBV5-4,CASSLAGGNGYTF,TGTGCCAGCAGCTTGGCTGGGGGGAATGGCTACACCTTC
-,-,TRBJ1-3,TRBV19,CASSGFSGNTIYF,TGTGCCAGTAGCGGTTTCTCTGGAAACACCATATATTTT
-,-,TRBJ1-1,TRBV28,CASSTPAGNTEAFF,TGTGCCAGCAGTACCCCCGCGGGTAACACTGAAGCTTTCTTT
TRBD2,-,TRBJ2-2,TRBV3-1/TRBV3-2,CASSQDVRGRENTGELFF,TGTGCCAGCAGCCAAGATGTAAGAGGGAGGGAGAACACCGGGGAGCTGTTTTTT
TRBD1,once,TRBJ1-4,TRBV5-6,CASRSGTGYEKLFF,TGTGCCAGCAGGTCCGGGACAGGGTATGAAAAACTGTTTTTT
TRBD1,-,TRBJ1-2,TRBV7-2,CASSPRTGGGYGYTF,TGTGCCAGCAGCCCCCGGACAGGGGGTGGGTATGGCTACACCTTC
TRBD1,few,TRBJ1-1,TRBV10-3,CAISEWGEGAPNTEAFF,TGTGCCATCAGTGAGTGGGGAGAGGGGGCCCCGAACACTGAAGCTTTCTTT
-,-,TRBJ1-6,TRBV27,CASSLAGAGGINNSPLHF,TGTGCCAGCAGTTTAGCGGGGGCGGGAGGAATCAATAATTCACCCCTCCACTTT
TRBD1,-,TRBJ1-5,TRBV5-1,CASSLGTGTDSNQPQHF,TGCGCCAGCAGCTTGGGGACAGGGACGGACAGCAATCAGCCCCAGCATTTT
TRBD2,-,TRBJ2-1,TRBV7-7,CASSATSGRWDEQFF,TGTGCTAGCAGCGCGACTAGCGGGAGATGGGATGAGCAGTTCTTC
TRBD2,-,TRBJ2-7,TRBV6-2/TRBV6-3,CASSLGLAGIYEQYF,TGTGCCAGCAGCCTGGGACTAGCGGGCATCTACGAGCAGTACTTC
-,once,TRBJ1-1,TRBV24-1,CATSDRTSGNTEAFF,TGTGCCACCAGTGATCGTACTTCGGGGAACACTGAAGCTTTCTTT
-,-,TRBJ2-1,TRBV9,CASSVEGRDYNEQFF,TGTGCCAGCAGCGTAGAAGGGAGAGACTACAATGAGCAGTTCTTC
TRBD2,-,TRBJ2-7,TRBV6-2/TRBV6-3,CASSYSAGGFTYEQYF,TGTGCCAGCAGTTACTCGGCGGGAGGGTTTACCTACGAGCAGTACTTC
-,-,TRBJ2-5,TRBV4-1,CASSRSSGFQETQYF,TGCGCCAGCAGTCGCAGTAGCGGATTCCAAGAGACCCAGTACTTC
-,-,TRBJ2-1,TRBV6-5,CASQQGNEQFF,TGTGCCAGCCAACAGGGCAATGAGCAGTTCTTC
-,-,TRBJ2-1,TRBV28,CASRSFRGYNEQFF,TGTGCCAGCAGATCTTTCCGCGGGTACAATGAGCAGTTCTTC
-,-,TRBJ1-1,TRBV28,CASFIQGNTEAFF,TGTGCCAGTTTCATACAGGGGAACACTGAAGCTTTCTTT
TRBD1,few,TRBJ1-1,TRBV30,CAWSGDTGAAEAFF,TGTGCCTGGAGTGGGGATACAGGGGCGGCTGAAGCTTTCTTT
TRBD2,-,TRBJ2-1,TRBV5-6,CASIQLAGGSNEQFF,TGTGCCAGCATCCAGTTGGCGGGAGGATCGAATGAGCAGTTCTTC
-,-,TRBJ1-5,TRBV28,CASSFPAGRNQPQHF,TGTGCCAGCAGCTTCCCGGCAGGTCGGAATCAGCCCCAGCATTTT
-,-,TRBJ2-2,TRBV5-1,CASSFVRFTGELFF,TGCGCCAGCAGCTTTGTCAGGTTCACCGGGGAGCTGTTTTTT
-,-,TRBJ2-6,TRBV7-2,CASSATTVSGANVLTF,TGTGCCAGCAGCGCTACGACAGTCTCTGGGGCCAACGTCCTGACTTTC
TRBD1,-,TRBJ1-1,TRBV6-6,CASSSPGGTEAFF,TGTGCCAGCAGTTCACCAGGGGGCACTGAAGCTTTCTTT
TRBD1,-,TRBJ1-4,TRBV20-1,CSARDRGNEKLFF,TGCAGTGCTCGTGACAGGGGAAATGAAAAACTGTTTTTT
-,-,TRBJ1-5,TRBV4-1,CASSQEVQGNQPQHF,TGCGCCAGCAGCCAAGAGGTGCAGGGGAATCAGCCCCAGCATTTT
-,-,TRBJ2-1,TRBV11-3,CASSLRRVGYNEQFF,TGTGCCAGCAGCTTGAGGAGGGTAGGCTACAATGAGCAGTTCTTC
TRBD1,-,TRBJ2-1,TRBV6-5,CASRPPGGAFSEQFF,TGTGCCAGCAGACCTCCAGGGGGCGCTTTTAGTGAGCAGTTCTTC
TRBD1,-,TRBJ1-2,TRBV7-9,CASSSWQGARGYTF,TGTGCCAGCAGCTCTTGGCAGGGGGCGCGTGGCTACACCTTC